The 24 T cell receptor beta chains below were found in one sample sequenced in a study of blood T cell repertoires in COVID-19. Some clones are missing from TCRdb's copy, which holds only in-frame ones; the method was immunoSEQ multiplex PCR. The table lists 490,000 or so clones, more than 75% of them singletons. Sequencing input: PBMCs or T cells enriched from blood (not recorded which). Every receptor here comes from a woman aged 40 to 49 who had recovered from COVID-19.

V gene TRBV7-9 combines with J gene TRBJ2-7, with 11 bases aligning to TRBD2. This CDR3 is 14 amino acids long. Germline trimming cut 4 bases from V and 2 bases from J; bases unmatched to any gene: 1. The germline CDR1 and CDR2 sequences are SEHNR and FQNEAQ (reference sequence). CDR3: CASSSTSGTYEQYF. In nucleotides, the CDR3 is TGTGCCAGCAGCTCGACTAGCGGGACCTACGAGCAGTACTTC.

The chain uses TRBV6-2 or TRBV6-3 and TRBJ1-2, with unresolved D. Trimming stripped 0 bases from V and 7 bases from J, with 9 bases between. This CDR3 contains 13 residues. Per the germline V gene, CDR1 is MNHEY and CDR2 is SVGEGT. This CDR3 is CASSYSIVFGYTF. CDR3 DNA: TGTGCCAGCAGTTACTCGATAGTTTTTGGCTACACCTTC.

The V and J genes are TRBV5-6 and TRBJ2-1; tentatively, D is TRBD2 (5 bases). The V end lost 4 bases, the J end lost 8 bases, and 31 bases lay between the germline ends. The CDR3 sequence is 19 residues long. Looked up from germline, CDR1 is SGHDT and CDR2 is YYEEEE. DNA of the CDR3: TGTGCCAGCAGCCCTAAAATGGGGAGTGGGAAGACCCTTGTCGATGAGCAGTTCTTC. It codes for CASSPKMGSGKTLVDEQFF. The full variable domain, with the rest looked up from reference TRBV5-6 and TRBJ2-1, is DAGVTQSPTHLIKTRGQQVTLRCSPKSGHDTVSWYQQALGQGPQFIFQYYEEEERQRGNFPDRFSGHQFPNYSSELNVNALLLGDSALYLCASSPKMGSGKTLVDEQFFGPGTRLTVL.

This chain links TRBV11-2 with TRBJ1-2; no reliable D call. The germline gives CDR1 SGHAT, CDR2 FQNNGV. V was shortened by 5 bases and J by 6 bases, with 28 bases between the two germline ends. This CDR3 has 18 residues. CDR3 coding DNA: TGTGCCAGCAGCCGCCCCGGGAGAGGGAACATCCCCAAGAATGGCTACACCTTC. This sequence encodes CASSRPGRGNIPKNGYTF. Drawing the rest from reference TRBV11-2 and TRBJ1-2, the complete variable domain is EAGVAQSPRYKIIEKRQSVAFWCNPISGHATLYWYQQILGQGPKLLIQFQNNGVVDDSQLPKDRFSAERLKGVDSTLKIQPAKLEDSAVYLCASSRPGRGNIPKNGYTFGSGTRLTVV.

This clone was found once. The chain carries TRBV5-1 and TRBJ1-2, with 7 bases aligning to TRBD1. The CDR3 has 18 amino acids. The V and J ends lost 3 bases and 2 bases, in that order; junction bases with no gene match: 16. In germline, CDR1 is SGHRS, CDR2 YFSETQ. The CDR3 region is CASSYGTASRRENYGYTF. The CDR3 DNA is TGCGCCAGCAGCTACGGGACAGCAAGTCGTCGAGAAAACTATGGCTACACCTTC. Based on the CDR3 plus reference TRBV5-1 and TRBJ1-2, the full variable domain is KAGVTQTPRYLIKTRGQQVTLSCSPISGHRSVSWYQQTPGQGLQFLFEYFSETQRNKGNFPGRFSGRQFSNSRSEMNVSTLELGDSALYLCASSYGTASRRENYGYTFGSGTRLTVV.

The CDR3, as DNA: TGTGCCAGCAGCGAAACAGGGGGCGTTAAGCCCCAGCATTTT. It codes for CASSETGGVKPQHF. This chain joins TRBV7-2 and TRBJ1-5, with 9 bases matching TRBD1. Trimming removed 5 bases from V and 8 bases from J; junction bases left unmatched: 7. The CDR3 runs to 14 residues. Germline CDR1 is SGHTA and CDR2 is FQGNSA.

The CDR3 here is CASSQDRVGGNEQYF. The CDR3, as DNA: TGCGCCAGCAGCCAAGATAGGGTAGGGGGAAACGAGCAGTACTTC. This chain links TRBV4-3 with TRBJ2-7; possible D gene TRBD1, 6 bases. Germline loops: CDR1 LGHNA, CDR2 YSLEER. This CDR3 is 15 amino acids long. The V end lost 0 bases, the J end lost 5 bases, and 14 bases lay between the germline ends.

The J gene is TRBJ2-7, the V gene TRBV30, with TRBD2 matching 11 bases. Germline CDR1 and CDR2: GTSNPN and SVGIG (reference sequence). The V and J ends lost 7 bases and 4 bases, in that order; junction bases with no gene match: 9. This CDR3 has 14 residues. This CDR3 is CASLPLAGVYEQYF. CDR3 in DNA: TGTGCCTCCCTGCCACTAGCGGGAGTTTACGAGCAGTACTTC.

V gene TRBV15 combines with J gene TRBJ1-5; D unclear. The CDR3 is 15 residues long. Germline CDR1 LNHNV, CDR2 YYDKDF (reference sequence). V gave up 2 bases and J gave up 7 bases, with 15 bases separating them. The CDR3 DNA follows: TGTGCCACCAGCAGACAGCGGGGTATGGGCCAGCCCCAGCATTTT. It yields the protein CATSRQRGMGQPQHF.

J is TRBJ1-1 and V is TRBV5-1, with 9 bases fitting TRBD1. The CDR3 is 15 residues long. From germline, CDR1 is SGHRS and CDR2 YFSETQ. J was trimmed by 4 bases and V by 2 bases; bases with no gene match: 6. In DNA, the CDR3 is TGCGCCAGCAGCTTTAATACGGACAGGGGCACTGAAGCTTTCTTT. Protein sequence: CASSFNTDRGTEAFF.

The gene calls are TRBV5-4 and TRBJ2-2; 12 bases align to TRBD1. Per germline, CDR1 SGHNT and CDR2 YYREEE (reference sequence). This CDR3 has 16 amino acids. V was clipped by 4 bases and J by 6 bases; unmatched bases: 7. This chain's CDR3 is CASSLPGQGASGELFF. In DNA form, the CDR3 reads TGTGCCAGCAGCCTACCGGGACAGGGGGCGTCCGGGGAGCTGTTTTTT.

The chain uses TRBV2 and TRBJ2-5; 14 bases are shared with TRBD2. V shed 7 bases and J 5 bases; nucleotides not matched to a gene: 6. This CDR3 has 15 residues. Germline V gene sequence: CDR1 SNHLY, CDR2 FYNNEI. CDR3 coding DNA: TGTGCCAGCATCCCGGGACTAGCGGGAGTCGAGACCCAGTACTTC. This sequence encodes CASIPGLAGVETQYF.

CDR3 nucleotides: TGTGCCAGCAGGATTCCGGACAGGGGGCGAGGGAATGAGCAGTTCTTC. It encodes CASRIPDRGRGNEQFF. The V and J genes are TRBV28 and TRBJ2-1; 11 bases are shared with TRBD1. Germline CDR1 and CDR2: MDHEN and SYDVKM. Trimming cost V 6 bases and J 7 bases; bases outside gene matches: 11. The CDR3 is 16 residues long.

The chain links TRBV3-1 (or the pseudogene TRBV3-2) to TRBJ2-7, with TRBD2 as a possible D gene (6 bases). The CDR3 runs 13 residues. The V end lost 3 bases, the J end lost 1 base, and 7 bases lay between the germline ends. The germline CDR1 and CDR2 sequences are LGHDT and YNNKEL (reference sequence). In DNA form, the CDR3 reads TGTGCCAGCAGCCATCGGGGGTCCTACGAGCAGTACTTC. Residues: CASSHRGSYEQYF.

The chain's CDR3 is CASSFSTGQGSTEAFF. DNA of the CDR3: TGTGCCAGCAGCTTTTCCACAGGACAGGGTTCAACTGAAGCTTTCTTT. The gene calls are TRBV5-6 and TRBJ1-1, with TRBD1 matching 8 bases. The CDR3 sequence is 16 residues long. Germline CDR1 is SGHDT and CDR2 is YYEEEE. V shed 2 bases and J 5 bases; nucleotides not matched to a gene: 11.

The chain is built from TRBV2 and TRBJ2-1, with D perhaps TRBD2 (6 bases). Germline V gene lookup returns CDR1 SNHLY and CDR2 FYNNEI. The CDR3 covers 14 residues. The V and J ends lost 3 bases and 5 bases respectively, with 11 bases between them. This CDR3 is CASSDRAGNNEQFF. In DNA form, the CDR3 reads TGTGCCAGCAGTGATCGGGCGGGAAACAATGAGCAGTTCTTC. The full variable domain, its missing parts supplied by reference TRBV2 and TRBJ2-1, is EPEVTQTPSHQVTQMGQEVILRCVPISNHLYFYWYRQILGQKVEFLVSFYNNEISEKSEIFDDQFSVERPDGSNFTLKIRSTKLEDSAMYFCASSDRAGNNEQFFGPGTRLTVL.

In this sample, this clone turned up once. V gene TRBV13 combines with J gene TRBJ2-2; perhaps TRBD1 as D (6 bases). CDR1 PRHDT and CDR2 FYEKMQ come from the germline V gene (reference sequence). Trimming shortened V by 6 bases and J by 6 bases, and 17 bases separated the two germline ends. The CDR3 covers 15 residues. CDR3 coding DNA: TGTGCCAGCAGATTAAGGGACACCCTTGCCGGGGAGCTGTTTTTT. The encoded protein is CASRLRDTLAGELFF.

This chain links TRBV7-2 with TRBJ2-1; 9 nucleotides agree with TRBD2. Germline V CDR1 and CDR2: SGHTA, FQGNSA. The trim removed 5 bases at V and 5 bases at J, leaving 7 bases unmatched. CDR3 size: 15 residues. The CDR3 nucleotides are TGTGCCAGCAGCCCGGCGGGACTAGCTGACAATGAGCAGTTCTTC. Residues: CASSPAGLADNEQFF.

The chain uses TRBV27 and TRBJ1-5; D is possibly TRBD1 (6 bases). The CDR3 loop spans 13 amino acids. Germline CDR1 is MNHEY and CDR2 is SMNVEV (reference sequence). V was shortened by 4 bases and J by 7 bases, with 11 bases between the two germline ends. The CDR3 DNA is TGTGCCAGCAGTTACAGGGCTGAACAGCCCCAGCATTTT. Amino acids: CASSYRAEQPQHF.

This chain connects TRBV4-3 to TRBJ2-3, with D possibly matching TRBD1 (5 bases). CDR3 length equals 14 residues. Trimming removed 4 bases at V and 2 bases at J, with 10 bases between. Germline assignment: CDR1 LGHNA and CDR2 YSLEER. DNA for the CDR3: TGCGCCAGCAGCCGACAGATAATCACAGATACGCAGTATTTT. Translating gives CASSRQIITDTQYF.

The chain recombines TRBV3-1 (or the pseudogene TRBV3-2) with TRBJ2-3, with D possibly TRBD2 on 6 matching bases. V was cut by 0 bases and J by 4 bases, with 17 bases left in between. Germline-derived CDR1 and CDR2 are LGHDT and YNNKEL (reference sequence). The CDR3 length is 17 residues. The CDR3, as DNA: TGTGCCAGCAGCCAAGAAGTGACCGGGGACTTCCCAGATACGCAGTATTTT. This gives the protein CASSQEVTGDFPDTQYF.

The chain carries TRBV4-3 and TRBJ2-7, with 9 bases identical to TRBD1. This CDR3 is built from 15 residues. Germline V lookup: CDR1 LGHNA, CDR2 YSLEER. V dropped 0 bases and J dropped 4; count of bases not matched to a gene: 4. CDR3 sequence: CASSQDNRGLYEQYF. The CDR3 coding sequence is TGCGCCAGCAGCCAAGATAACAGGGGGCTATACGAGCAGTACTTC.

This chain joins TRBV7-8 and TRBJ1-1; tentatively, D is TRBD1 (6 bases). The CDR3 covers 16 residues. Per the germline V gene, CDR1 is SGHVS and CDR2 is FQNEAQ. V lost 5 bases to trimming and J lost 1 base, with 17 bases between them. CDR3: CASSLLGGAWNTEAFF. The CDR3 nucleotides are TGTGCCAGCAGCCTTCTGGGGGGGGCCTGGAACACTGAAGCTTTCTTT. Variable domain in full (rest from reference TRBV7-8 and TRBJ1-1): GAGVSQSPRYKVAKRGQDVALRCDPISGHVSLFWYQQALGQGPEFLTYFQNEAQLDKSGLPSDRFFAERPEGSVSTLKIQRTQQEDSAVYLCASSLLGGAWNTEAFFGQGTRLTVV.

The V gene is TRBV24-1, the J gene TRBJ2-5; 8 nucleotides line up with TRBD1. V was clipped by 4 bases and J by 4 bases; unmatched bases: 7. Germline V gene data show CDR1 as KGHDR and CDR2 as SFDVKD. CDR3 size: 15 residues. In nucleotides, the CDR3 is TGTGCCACCAGTGACGGAGGACAGGGTGCAGAGACCCAGTACTTC. Protein: CATSDGGQGAETQYF.